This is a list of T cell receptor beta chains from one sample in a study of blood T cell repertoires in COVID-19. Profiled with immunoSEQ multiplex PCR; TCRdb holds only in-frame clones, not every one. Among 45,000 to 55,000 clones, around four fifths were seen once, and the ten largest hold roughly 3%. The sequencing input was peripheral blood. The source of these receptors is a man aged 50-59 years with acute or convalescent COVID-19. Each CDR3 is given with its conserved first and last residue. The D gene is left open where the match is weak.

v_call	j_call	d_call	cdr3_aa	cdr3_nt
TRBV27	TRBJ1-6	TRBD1	CASSGLTGPSSYNSPLHF	TGTGCCAGCAGTGGATTGACAGGGCCGAGCTCCTATAATTCACCCCTCCACTTT
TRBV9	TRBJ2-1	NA	CASSTTGGDYNEQFF	TGTGCCAGCAGCACTACAGGGGGGGACTACAATGAGCAGTTCTTC
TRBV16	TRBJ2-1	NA	CASSPWTAYNEQFF	TGTGCCAGCAGCCCTTGGACAGCCTACAATGAGCAGTTCTTC
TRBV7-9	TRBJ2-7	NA	CASSLVVRGHLISYEQYF	TGTGCCAGCAGCTTAGTTGTGCGGGGGCACCTGATATCCTACGAGCAGTACTTC
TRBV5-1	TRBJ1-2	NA	CASSLSRGNYGYTF	TGCGCCAGCAGCTTGAGTAGGGGAAATTATGGCTACACCTTC
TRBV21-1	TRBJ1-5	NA	CASSKRGQAPQPQHF	TGTGCCAGCAGCAAAAGAGGCCAAGCCCCCCAGCCCCAGCATTTT
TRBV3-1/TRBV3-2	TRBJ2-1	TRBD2	CASSQVGTSGGFSYNEQFF	TGTGCCAGCAGCCAAGTGGGGACTAGCGGGGGCTTCTCCTACAATGAGCAGTTCTTC
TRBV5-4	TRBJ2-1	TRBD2	CASSFSSGDNEQFF	TGTGCCAGCAGCTTCTCTAGCGGGGACAATGAGCAGTTCTTC
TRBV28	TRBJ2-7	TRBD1	CASTPVGTGSYEQYF	TGTGCCAGCACCCCCGTGGGGACAGGCTCCTACGAGCAGTACTTC
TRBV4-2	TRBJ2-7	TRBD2	CASSQERTSISYEQYF	TGTGCCAGCAGCCAAGAGCGGACTAGTATAAGCTACGAGCAGTACTTC
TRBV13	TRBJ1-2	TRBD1	CASSRTDRSYYGYTF	TGTGCCAGCAGTCGAACGGACAGGTCTTACTATGGCTACACCTTC
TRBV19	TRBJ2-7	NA	CASSKRTDYEQYF	TGTGCCAGTAGTAAAAGAACAGACTACGAGCAGTACTTC
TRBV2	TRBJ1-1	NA	CASRGTFMNTEAFF	TGTGCCAGCAGGGGGACATTTATGAACACTGAAGCTTTCTTT
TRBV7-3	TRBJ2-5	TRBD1	CASSLGTGRGETQYF	TGTGCCAGCAGCCTGGGGACAGGGAGAGGAGAGACCCAGTACTTC
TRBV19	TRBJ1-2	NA	CASPQGIGGYTF	TGTGCCAGCCCTCAGGGGATTGGTGGCTACACCTTC
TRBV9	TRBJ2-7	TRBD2	CASSVGIAGGILYEQYF	TGTGCCAGCAGCGTAGGAATAGCGGGGGGGATTCTCTACGAGCAGTACTTC